This T cell receptor beta chain was obtained from a study of T-cell memory formation after mild COVID-19. Overall study results and limits: Some clones that responded turned up in pre-infection memory, which suggests that cross-reactive memory joined in.

Germline V gene data show CDR1 as DFQATT and CDR2 as SNEGSKA (reference sequence). V lost 7 bases and J lost 1, with 4 bases in between. This CDR3 has 10 residues. Regarding this clonotype: Its matching antigen is unknown.

TCRdb ran MiXCR on the 5' RACE reads and lists one entry per CDR3 protein. The sample lists tens of thousands of distinct CDR3 sequences; approximately 13% were seen once. Sequencing was performed on PBMCs or a T cell subset sorted from them (not recorded which). This TCR was recovered from an adult woman who had mild COVID-19 (a few samples of this study predate the infection). Cell type and time point are not known. The chain combines TRBV20-1 with TRBJ1-1; no reliable D call. This CDR3 reads CSGWNTEAFF. DNA for the CDR3: TGCAGTGGCTGGAACACTGAAGCTTTCTTT.